The 25 T cell receptor beta chains given below trace back to one sample, sequenced in a study of blood T cell dynamics during melanoma immunotherapy. The repertoire was sequenced with immunoSEQ multiplex PCR; TCRdb's copy has only in-frame clones and lacks some. The table includes more than 10,000 clones, under 95% detected once. This sample's time point: week 3, after first cycle of checkpoint inhibitor. Here the sequenced sample was effector memory CD8+ T cells from blood, taken from a patient treated with checkpoint blockade. These receptors were obtained from a human donor with melanoma.

The V gene is TRBV27, the J gene TRBJ2-7; the D gene is possibly TRBD2 (6 bases). V shed 8 bases and J shed 5 bases, with 16 bases lying between them. The CDR3 is 13 amino acids. In germline, CDR1 is MNHEY, CDR2 SMNVEV (reference sequence). CDR3 nucleotides: TGTGCCAGCTCCCTAATAACGGGGGACGAGCAGTACTTC. Encoded protein: CASSLITGDEQYF.

This rearrangement joins TRBV12-5 to TRBJ2-7; unclear D gene. The CDR3 totals 13 residues. CDR1 is LGHNT, CDR2 FRNRAP, per germline. Between the trimmed V and J ends, which lost 2 bases and 3 bases, there was a span of 8 bases. DNA of the CDR3: TGTGCTAGTGGTTTGTATACAGACTACGAGCAGTACTTC. It specifies CASGLYTDYEQYF.

This clone was recorded once. The rearrangement joins TRBV23-1 to TRBJ1-5; possible D gene TRBD1, 6 bases. TRBV23-1 is an open reading frame, and its role is uncertain. The CDR3 runs to 18 residues. Trimming cost V 0 bases and J 3 bases, with 18 bases left between them. CDR3 nucleotides: TGCGCCAGCAGTCAATCGTATCATCCAGGGGAGAACAATCAGCCCCAGCATTTT. Translation gives CASSQSYHPGENNQPQHF.

The chain has TRBV28 and TRBJ1-3; 8 nucleotides agree with TRBD1. Germline V gene data show CDR1 as MDHEN and CDR2 as SYDVKM. This CDR3 is built from 17 residues. Trimming removed 2 bases from V and 3 bases from J; junction bases left unmatched: 9. The CDR3 nucleotides are TGTGCCAGCAGTTTAGATTCCCAGGGGGCGTATGGAAACACCATATATTTT. Its protein product is CASSLDSQGAYGNTIYF.

The gene calls are TRBV6-6 and TRBJ2-7; no clear D. The V gene's germline CDR1 is MNHNY and CDR2 SVGAGI (reference sequence). V shed 7 bases and J shed 0 bases, with 13 bases lying between them. The length of the CDR3 is 14 residues. The CDR3 DNA is TGTGCCAGCACAACTGAGTTGAGCTCCTACGAGCAGTACTTC. Its protein product is CASTTELSSYEQYF.

The rearrangement links TRBV11-2 to TRBJ2-1; TRBD2 matches at 8 bases. Germline assignment: CDR1 SGHAT and CDR2 FQNNGV. The CDR3 totals 16 residues. After removal of 5 bases from V and 8 bases from J, the junction contained 14 bases not matched to a gene. CDR3 DNA: TGTGCCAGCAGCCCCCGGGGGGTAGCGGGACGGGATGAGCAGTTCTTC. This codes for CASSPRGVAGRDEQFF.

The V call is TRBV9, the J call TRBJ2-5; 8 bases are shared with TRBD1. The trim removed 3 bases at V and 2 bases at J, leaving 6 bases unmatched. In germline, CDR1 is SGDLS, CDR2 YYNGEE. The CDR3 totals 15 residues. The CDR3 loop reads CASSGTGTGQETQYF. The CDR3, as DNA: TGTGCCAGCAGCGGAACTGGGACAGGACAAGAGACCCAGTACTTC.

This clone was counted once. The rearrangement uses TRBV10-1 and TRBJ1-5, with no clear D. There are 14 residues in the CDR3. Germline-derived CDR1 and CDR2 are WNHNN and SYGVQD (reference sequence). V was trimmed by 3 bases and J by 2 bases, leaving 8 bases between them. The CDR3 loop reads CASSDNSCNQPQHF. The CDR3 DNA is TGCGCCAGCAGTGATAACTCTTGCAATCAGCCCCAGCATTTT.

The chain couples TRBV4-1 to TRBJ2-7; D remains unclear. CDR1 is MGHRA, CDR2 YSYEKL, per germline. The CDR3 runs to 14 residues. Trimming left V 1 base short and J 1 base short, with 8 bases between. CDR3 coding DNA: TGCGCCAGCAGCCAAGCCCAAGTTTCCTACGAGCAGTACTTC. This codes for CASSQAQVSYEQYF.

V usage is TRBV14 and J usage is TRBJ2-1; perhaps TRBD2 as D (5 bases). The CDR3 runs 15 residues. Germline V CDR1 and CDR2: SGHDN, FVKESK. V lost 0 bases, J lost 3 bases, and 9 bases lay in between. CDR3 protein: CASSQDGMSYNEQFF. Written as DNA, the CDR3 is TGTGCCAGCAGCCAAGACGGGATGAGCTACAATGAGCAGTTCTTC.

The rearrangement uses TRBV13 and TRBJ2-2, with 12 bases matching TRBD1. CDR1 is PRHDT, CDR2 FYEKMQ, per germline (reference sequence). The CDR3 has 16 residues. J gave up 6 bases and V 2 bases, and 4 bases lay outside the gene matches. The CDR3 here is CASSLKGQGASGELFF. Here the CDR3 DNA reads TGTGCCAGCAGCTTAAAGGGACAGGGGGCTTCCGGGGAGCTGTTTTTT. The whole variable domain, remainder taken from reference TRBV13 and TRBJ2-2, is AAGVIQSPRHLIKEKRETATLKCYPIPRHDTVYWYQQGPGQDPQFLISFYEKMQSDKGSIPDRFSAQQFSDYHSELNMSSLELGDSALYFCASSLKGQGASGELFFGEGSRLTVL.

This clone has a single count. The rearrangement joins TRBV28 to TRBJ2-7; TRBD1 matches at 7 bases. J lost 2 bases, V lost 5 bases, and 6 bases had no gene match. Per the germline V gene, CDR1 is MDHEN and CDR2 is SYDVKM. This CDR3 contains 14 residues. CDR3 nucleotide sequence: TGTGCCAGCAGTATAGACAGGGAGACCTACGAGCAGTACTTC. Protein: CASSIDRETYEQYF. Full variable domain (outside the CDR3, taken from reference TRBV28 and TRBJ2-7): DVKVTQSSRYLVKRTGEKVFLECVQDMDHENMFWYRQDPGLGLRLIYFSYDVKMKEKGDIPEGYSVSREKKERFSLILESASTNQTSMYLCASSIDRETYEQYFGPGTRLTVT.

This chain uses TRBV10-1 with TRBJ2-7; no reliable D call. Germline V gene sequence: CDR1 WNHNN, CDR2 SYGVQD (reference sequence). The CDR3 extends over 12 amino acids. V lost 2 bases and J 3 bases, leaving 5 bases between the germline ends. Here the CDR3 DNA reads TGCGCCAGCAGTGAGACAGTCTACGAGCAGTACTTC. As protein: CASSETVYEQYF.

CDR3 in amino acids: CASSSVTGKNWGYTF. CDR3 coding DNA: TGTGCCAGCAGCTCGGTCACAGGGAAGAATTGGGGCTACACCTTC. This chain joins TRBV5-4 and TRBJ1-2, with D possibly matching TRBD1 (6 bases). This CDR3 spans 15 amino acids. Germline CDR1 SGHNT, CDR2 YYREEE (reference sequence). Trimming pared 3 bases from V and 8 bases from J, leaving 20 bases between. The full variable domain, its missing parts supplied by reference TRBV5-4 and TRBJ1-2, is ETGVTQSPTHLIKTRGQQVTLRCSSQSGHNTVSWYQQALGQGPQFIFQYYREEENGRGNFPPRFSGLQFPNYSSELNVNALELDDSALYLCASSSVTGKNWGYTFGSGTRLTVV.

The chain recombines TRBV18 with TRBJ2-5; TRBD1 aligns across 9 bases. Per germline, CDR1 KGHSH and CDR2 LQKENI. CDR3 size: 14 residues. With 3 bases clipped from V and 3 bases from J, the junction kept 2 bases outside the gene matches. CDR3 protein: CASSPWTGEETQYF. CDR3 DNA sequence: TGTGCCAGCTCACCTTGGACAGGGGAAGAGACCCAGTACTTC.

The V gene is TRBV28, the J gene TRBJ1-2; D ambiguous. Between the trimmed V and J ends, which lost 2 bases and 3 bases, there was a span of 13 bases. Germline V CDR1 and CDR2: MDHEN, SYDVKM. The CDR3 is 15 amino acids. The CDR3 nucleotides are TGTGCCAGCAGTTTACTCACACGCCCGGACTATGGCTACACCTTC. Its translation is CASSLLTRPDYGYTF.

The V and J genes are TRBV7-9 and TRBJ2-1; TRBD1 matches 8 bases. This CDR3 has 14 residues. Germline V gene lookup returns CDR1 SEHNR and CDR2 FQNEAQ (reference sequence). With V trimmed by 5 bases and J by 4 bases, 4 bases remained unmatched. For the CDR3, the DNA is TGTGCCAGCAGCGGACGGGACAGGTACAATGAGCAGTTCTTC. Protein product: CASSGRDRYNEQFF.

The chain uses TRBV15 and TRBJ2-7; D could derive from TRBD1 or TRBD2 (5 bases each). Per germline, CDR1 LNHNV and CDR2 YYDKDF (reference sequence). This CDR3 spans 13 amino acids. With 5 bases removed from V and 0 bases from J, the gap between germline ends came to 8 bases. CDR3 nucleotides: TGTGCCACCAGCGAGGGGAGCTCCTACGAGCAGTACTTC. Its protein product is CATSEGSSYEQYF. Together with reference TRBV15 and TRBJ2-7, the CDR3 gives the full variable domain: DAMVIQNPRYQVTQFGKPVTLSCSQTLNHNVMYWYQQKSSQAPKLLFHYYDKDFNNEADTPDNFQSRRPNTSFCFLDIRSPGLGDTAMYLCATSEGSSYEQYFGPGTRLTVT.

The chain employs TRBV5-3 and TRBJ2-7; TRBD1 is a possible D gene (6 bases). TRBV5-3 is sorted into the ORF group, with uncertain function. Trimming shortened V by 4 bases and J by 2 bases, and 16 bases separated the two germline ends. The CDR3 runs 15 residues. The CDR3 coding sequence is TGTGCCAGAAGCGTACACCGGGACAAGACCTACGAGCAGTACTTC. This codes for CARSVHRDKTYEQYF.

J is TRBJ1-1 and V is TRBV4-1, with D hard to call. V lost 2 bases and J lost 4, with 11 bases in between. Germline CDR1 reads MGHRA; CDR2 reads YSYEKL. The CDR3 contains 14 residues. The CDR3 loop reads CASSQTTSGTEAFF. Written as DNA, the CDR3 is TGCGCCAGCAGCCAAACGACGAGCGGCACTGAAGCTTTCTTT.

The V call is TRBV25-1, the J call TRBJ1-2; D unresolved. This CDR3 has 14 amino acids. Trimming cost V 1 base and J 4 bases, with 10 bases left between them. The V gene's germline CDR1 is MGHDK and CDR2 SYGVNS. The chain's CDR3 is CASSEFLRIYGYTF. CDR3 bases: TGTGCCAGCAGTGAATTCCTGCGTATCTATGGCTACACCTTC.

This chain connects TRBV7-9 to TRBJ2-7; D is ambiguous. Germline assignment: CDR1 SEHNR and CDR2 FQNEAQ (reference sequence). The CDR3 sequence is 13 residues long. The V and J ends lost 4 bases and 2 bases respectively, with 9 bases between them. The CDR3 protein is CASSSYHTYEQYF. CDR3 nucleotide sequence: TGTGCCAGCAGCTCCTATCATACCTACGAGCAGTACTTC.

This chain uses TRBV6-5 with TRBJ1-5; D is unresolved. The ends were cut back, 2 bases at V and 0 bases at J, with 5 bases in the middle. Per germline, CDR1 MNHEY and CDR2 SVGAGI. CDR3 size: 14 residues. DNA for the CDR3: TGTGCCAGCAGTTACGGTTATAGCAATCAGCCCCAGCATTTT. Its protein is CASSYGYSNQPQHF.

V and J are TRBV29-1 and TRBJ2-5; 14 bases are a match to TRBD2. Germline-derived CDR1 and CDR2 are SQVTM and ANQGSEA. This CDR3 region has 17 residues. With V trimmed by 2 bases and J by 4 bases, 9 bases remained unmatched. The CDR3 region is CSVEPRLAGGRGETQYF. CDR3 nucleotides: TGCAGCGTTGAACCCCGACTAGCGGGAGGGCGCGGAGAGACCCAGTACTTC.

The gene calls are TRBV5-1 and TRBJ2-7; 7 bases are a match to TRBD1. The CDR3 sequence is 13 residues long. CDR1 SGHRS and CDR2 YFSETQ come from the germline V gene. The ends lost 4 bases at V and 2 bases at J; junction bases unmatched: 3. The CDR3 nucleotides read TGCGCCAGCAGCGGGGACAGCGCCTACGAGCAGTACTTC. This gives the protein CASSGDSAYEQYF.